The sequence of this T cell receptor (beta chain) was determined in a study of blood T cell repertoires in COVID-19. Across the study: COVID-19 samples from acute and convalescent phases originated in the United States, Italy and Spain.

In the source study's methods: From reference gene primer amplification, estimates of nucleated cell counts were derived. TCRdb's copy holds only in-frame clones and misses some; the assay was immunoSEQ multiplex PCR. The D gene and trimming were derived from the DNA, and the V and J assignments and clone size from that table. Among fewer than 350,000 clones listed, approximately 89% were seen once. Seattle patients were enrolled during active infection and followed longitudinally. V shed 2 bases, J shed 11 bases, and the junction held 8 bases outside the gene matches. Germline V lookup: CDR1 PRHDT, CDR2 FYEKMQ (reference sequence). This CDR3 contains 15 residues.

The TCR originated in a woman aged 25 to 39 with COVID-19, enrolled during active disease. The genes are TRBV13 and TRBJ1-6; TRBD1 matches 8 bases. Sequenced material: peripheral blood. The CDR3 region has the DNA TGTGCCAGCAGCTTACAGGGGGCTCAACTGGCACCCCTCCACTTT. This encodes CASSLQGAQLAPLHF.